This T cell receptor beta chain derives from a study of T cell clusters in autoimmune cytopenias (dated by TCRdb to about 2019). Background for the entire study: Per sample, TRB sequencing gave a median depth of about 50,000 reads and a median of 2,350 distinct TRB clonotypes. In autoimmune cytopenia patients, peripheral blood TRB and IGH repertoires were sequenced during active disease and over treatment follow-up, together with healthy, CLL and autoimmune hepatitis controls. The study aimed to test whether autoimmune cytopenia patients carry a disease-specific immune repertoire signature usable as a blood-based biomarker.

The CDR3 has 15 amino acids, counting the end cysteine and phenylalanine. The coding DNA is unavailable. Via the germline V gene, CDR1 is SGHTA and CDR2 FQGNSA. In the case of this clonotype: It has no known antigen specificity.

What the study reported, not specific to this receptor: The T cell clusters were defined only in silico, and the functional role of the clusters still needed to be validated experimentally. Shifts in the TRB repertoire, including less even repertoires in secondary cytopenia and CLL, were mostly a reflection of lymphoma bias and not of autoimmunity. Around 3-fold more exclusive TRB clusters were observed in healthy donors than in active autoimmune hepatitis patients, consistent with an autoimmunity-wide signature. GLIPH results suggested that primary autoimmune cytopenia patients were missing physiological T cell clusters, with approximately 47 clusters found only in healthy donors compared with about 16 found only in patients. The cluster-lack signature was not observed for secondary cytopenia versus CLL, as the signature was apparently masked by the dominant lymphoma-associated repertoire.

TRB rearrangements were amplified by multiplex PCR using a touch-down protocol with TRB-A and TRB-B primer pools mixed in one tube. Illumina adapters and sample indices were added to the amplicons through two consecutive PCR reactions performed with Phusion HS II polymerase. After gel purification with the NucleoSpin Gel and PCR Clean-up kit, the amplicons were quantified by Qubit and checked for quality on an Agilent 2100 Bioanalyzer. Sequencing of the libraries was done on an Illumina MiSeq with paired-end, single-indexed, 600-cycle runs. Under the source paper's analysis protocol: TRB reads were aligned and assembled with MiXCR version 2.1.12 using the default MiXCR reference library. Each unique CDR3 nucleotide sequence defined a clone, and only productive sequences with at least two reads were analysed. To assess repertoire diversity, an R script computed alpha-parameterized diversity profiles (alpha 0 to 5), which included the Shannon (alpha 1) and Simpson (alpha 2) indices. The tcR package was used to compute combinatorial TRB VJ usage, which was then compared between cohorts by principal component analysis with ade4. TCRbeta CDR3s were clustered with GLIPH on cohort pairs matched by age and read depth, and cluster frequencies were compared by Wilcoxon test. Once TCRdb had reprocessed the reads, it stored one entry per CDR3 protein sequence and supplied no DNA. TCRdb, rather than the study authors, made the V and J calls. The sample's records list about 2,500 distinct CDR3 sequences. The top ten hold roughly 60% of the sample.

TRB amplification used approximately 230 ng of peripheral blood genomic DNA, roughly 41,000 genome equivalents, per sample. In this chain, TRBV7-2 is recombined with TRBJ2-7; the D call of TRBD2 rests on TCRdb alone, since no DNA is present to check it. This receptor was obtained from a human donor with an autoimmune cytopenia or autoimmune hepatitis (not recorded which). The sequenced material came from peripheral blood. The CDR3 has the sequence CASSFAGTSGVEQYF.